What follows describes a single TCR beta chain. Its antigen is unidentified. This CDR3 contains 16 residues. The ends lost 1 base at V and 3 bases at J; junction bases unmatched: 8. PCR amplification relied on 60 Vbeta primers (plus 13 Jbeta primers). Clones were sequenced by immunoSEQ multiplex PCR, and TCRdb holds only the in-frame ones, with some missing. The sample includes hundreds of thousands of clones, around two thirds of them seen just once. This sample stems from a study of cytomegalovirus exposure and HLA in healthy donors. General study findings and limits: Exclusion applied to some V segments, including TRBV6-2 and TRBV6-3, as they were indistinguishable.

The sequence was obtained from a female donor in good health and CMV-seronegative. The rearrangement links TRBV5-3 to TRBJ2-3; 7 bases line up with TRBD2. TRBV5-3 is marked as an open reading frame, function uncertain. The sample was PBMCs. The CDR3, as DNA: TGTGCCAGAAGCTTGTTGGGCGGGAGACGTACAGATACGCAGTATTTT. It codes for CARSLLGGRRTDTQYF.